This entry lists 3 T cell receptor beta chains sequenced from one sample in a study of blood T cell repertoires in COVID-19 (dated by TCRdb to the early 2020s). Library generation was performed with the immunoSEQ multiplex PCR assay. The table comes from immuneACCESS by way of TCRdb, which keeps in-frame sequences with V and J called. Part of the clones is missing from these tables; in studies checked, under half for an unresolved V gene and the rest for unknown reasons. The sample table lists 350,000 to 550,000 clones, roughly nine tenths of them with a count of one. The ten largest clones represent almost 2% of the sample. Sequencing was performed on PBMCs or T cells enriched from blood (not recorded which). The receptors originated from a woman aged 18-29 years with acute COVID-19.

The chain carries TRBV7-2 and TRBJ1-5, with D perhaps TRBD1 (5 bases). The CDR3 runs to 15 residues. Trimming left V 3 bases short and J 0 bases short, with 9 bases between. Germline CDR1 SGHTA, CDR2 FQGNSA. The CDR3 bases are TGTGCCAGCAGCTTCTCCAGGGATAGCAATCAGCCCCAGCATTTT. Translated: CASSFSRDSNQPQHF.

J is TRBJ2-7 and V is TRBV7-2, with 11 bases matching TRBD2. CDR1 SGHTA and CDR2 FQGNSA come from the germline V gene. V was clipped by 1 base and J by 5 bases; unmatched bases: 1. The CDR3 spans 14 residues. CDR3 amino acids: CASSLELAGDEQYF. CDR3 bases: TGTGCCAGCAGCTTAGAACTAGCGGGGGACGAGCAGTACTTC.

The chain has TRBV6-2 or TRBV6-3 and TRBJ1-1; D ambiguous. Trimming shortened V by 3 bases and J by 0 bases, and 11 bases separated the two germline ends. Germline V gives CDR1 MNHEY, CDR2 SVGEGT. The CDR3 extends over 15 amino acids. CDR3 protein: CASSYEVFMNTEAFF. The CDR3 nucleotides read TGTGCCAGCAGTTATGAGGTTTTCATGAACACTGAAGCTTTCTTT.